The clone carrying this T cell receptor beta chain was detected once. Its antigen is unidentified. The analysis combined second doses at about 4 or about 12 weeks. Clones were read by immunoSEQ multiplex PCR, and TCRdb kept only the in-frame ones, dropping some. The sample records roughly 120,000 clones, about 88% being singletons. The data were obtained in a study of T cell responses to AZD1222 COVID-19 vaccine. The CDR3 consists of 13 residues. In germline, CDR1 is SGHVS, CDR2 FNYEAQ. Trimming stripped 1 base from V and 6 bases from J, with 7 bases between. Study observations and caveats: A reported finding is that nearly half of spike-specific TCRs target unmutated variant regions. Increases in Spike-specific TCR breadth and depth were seen after two AZD1222 doses. Clonal diversity may have been underestimated, and the donors were mostly white British, with more females than males.

The receptor was derived from an adult who received the AZD1222 COVID-19 vaccine. The rearrangement joins TRBV7-6 to TRBJ2-1, with D unresolved. This specimen consisted of peripheral blood, obtained 28 days after the second AZD1222 dose. CDR3: CASSLGTRNEQFF. In nucleotides, the CDR3 is TGTGCCAGCAGCTTAGGGACGCGCAATGAGCAGTTCTTC. Combining the CDR3 with reference TRBV7-6 and TRBJ2-1 gives the whole variable domain GAGVSQSPRYKVTKRGQDVALRCDPISGHVSLYWYRQALGQGPEFLTYFNYEAQQDKSGLPNDRFSAERPEGSISTLTIQRTEQRDSAMYRCASSLGTRNEQFFGPGTRLTVL.